The source of this T cell receptor (beta chain) is a study of blood T cell repertoires in COVID-19. The germline V gene encodes CDR1 SGHDN and CDR2 FVKESK. Trimming cost V 1 base and J 4 bases, with 22 bases left between them. The CDR3 is 19 residues long. In the authors' methods: Estimated nucleated cell counts came from reference gene primer amplification. Sequencing used immunoSEQ multiplex PCR; TCRdb keeps in-frame clones, though not all of them. The V and J calls and the clone size are those of that table, but D and trimming were determined from the DNA. The sample holds fewer than 300,000 clones, approximately 84% seen once.

The source is a human donor with COVID-19, enrolled during active disease. The donor label of this sample is uncertain. The sample was peripheral blood. V usage is TRBV14 and J usage is TRBJ2-2; the D gene is possibly TRBD1 (6 bases). CDR3 region: CASSQARQVETAGTGELFF. Written as DNA, the CDR3 is TGTGCCAGCAGCCAAGCTAGACAGGTGGAGACGGCGGGCACCGGGGAGCTGTTTTTT.